This TCR beta chain was recovered during a study of blood T cell repertoires in COVID-19. Per the study methods: By means of reference gene primer amplification, nucleated cell counts were estimated. Only in-frame clones appear in the TCRdb table, and some are missing; sequencing was by immunoSEQ multiplex PCR. Clonal size and the V and J genes are those of that table, whereas D and trimming came from the DNA. The sample lists some 65,000 clones, over 75% occurring once. The sample consisted of peripheral blood. This receptor was identified in a human donor in a cohort sampled during active COVID-19.

CDR3 sequence: CASSHRGRKTQYF. The CDR3 nucleotides are TGCGCCAGCAGTCACAGGGGTCGAAAGACCCAGTACTTC. V is TRBV23-1 and J is TRBJ2-5; D might be TRBD1 (6 bases). TRBV23-1 is annotated as an ORF whose role is uncertain. V shed 3 bases and J shed 6 bases, with 11 bases lying between them. This CDR3 comprises 13 residues.